This T cell receptor beta chain was profiled in a study of blood T cells in healthy people across ages (dated by TCRdb to about 2015). Context from the whole study: Template switching captured roughly one uniquely barcoded TCR beta cDNA molecule per two T cells in model experiments. To avoid experimental bias, donors of different ages were distributed randomly across sequencing lanes. Two additional independent replicas of 1 million unique cDNA reads from the same blood draw were analyzed for two donors (one aged 18 to 29 and one aged 80 or older). The study measured age-related changes in TCR beta repertoire diversity using deep sequencing normalized with unique cDNA molecular identifiers. Four age groups were formed from the donors: young (average roughly 16 years), middle-aged (around 41), aged (about 62) and long-lived (82). Study-wide conclusions, independent of this receptor: Total diversity estimates from one million sequenced T cells were considered lower bounds and underestimates. Observed TCR beta diversity correlated strongly with the percentage of naive T cells measured by flow cytometry. Compared with the aged group, more naive CD4+ T cells, fewer expanded clones and increased TCR diversity were shown by the long-lived group, suggesting age selection. The CMV infection status of donors was not known, potentially confounding age-related changes in expanded clonotypes. As age increased, observed TCR beta diversity per million T cells dropped in a roughly linear way, and a significant reduction was already evident by age about 36. Conclusive comparison of naive and antigen-experienced compartments was prevented by the profiling of bulk unsorted PBMCs.

Systemically healthy Caucasian individuals from Russia, 35 to 50 in total and aged roughly 6 to 100 years, were included as donors. About 9.8 milliliters of peripheral blood were drawn from each donor into EDTA-treated Vacutainer tubes. Ficoll-Paque density-gradient centrifugation was used to isolate PBMCs, with at least 6.5 million per sample. Trizol reagent was used to extract total RNA from PBMCs, with at least 6 micrograms per sample. For every donor, an aliquot of PBMCs went through flow cytometry to measure the percentages of naive CD45RAhigh/CD27high T cells. The V and J ends are trimmed by 4 bases and 3 bases, leaving 14 bases between them. From cysteine to phenylalanine, the CDR3 is 15 amino acids long. CDR3 DNA is the only sequence kept; it has 45 bases, read in frame from the first base. CDR1 and CDR2 are read off the germline V gene as SGDLS and YYNGEE. This clonotype was counted a single time. No antigen is known for it. The input lacks base qualities; no much larger clone sits a single base away.

Library creation used 5' RACE. TCRdb lists the instrument as Illumina HiSeq 2500. A second PCR of about 6 to 11 cycles was run with a J-beta primer mix and a sample-barcoded 5' primer. A unique molecular identifier was introduced onto each TCR beta cDNA molecule by a template-switch 5' adaptor carrying 12 random nucleotides. Each sample yielded at least 2.5 million CDR3-containing paired-end reads. First-strand cDNA was synthesized from all RNA with the Mint cDNA synthesis kit, primed by a TRBC-specific oligonucleotide. Following uracil-DNA glycosylase treatment, all cDNA underwent a first 18-cycle PCR with the universal primers M1SS and BC2_uni_R. The published analysis was carried out like this. For normalization, 1 million high-quality reads, each with a distinct molecular identifier, were randomly selected from each sample. Reads sharing molecular identifiers were discarded rather than binned into consensus sequences. MiTCR, run with a Q25 quality threshold and the strictest error-elimination algorithm, handled CDR3 identification, clonotype clustering and error correction. A nonparametric unseen species model with Euler transformation was used to estimate a lower bound on total TCR beta diversity. The public reads were reanalyzed by TCRdb: fastp trimming at Q25, MiXCR alignment, in-frame beta chains only. Rows merge per CDR3 protein into single entries with the most common DNA and genes. These V and J calls originate from TCRdb's pipeline instead of the authors' own analysis. This sample has roughly 2 million distinct CDR3 sequences in its table, and approximately 50% of those were observed once. Clones ranked in the top ten supply 2.1% of the sample.

Sequencing used blood. The rearranged chain carries TRBV9 and TRBJ1-5; TRBD1 might be the D gene, on 5 matching bases. This sequence originates from a woman aged 40 to 49 in good health. In nucleotides, the sequence is TGTGCCAGCAGCCCTACGGGAGGACACAATCAGCCCCAGCATTTT. Protein translation: CASSPTGGHNQPQHF.